Listed here are 26 T cell receptor beta chains from one sample, sequenced in a study of shared clonotypes between healthy human individuals. The repertoire was sequenced with immunoSEQ multiplex PCR; TCRdb's copy has only in-frame clones and lacks some. The table records about 530,000 clones, over 75% of them present only once. What was sequenced was PBMCs. The receptors stem from a woman aged 40 to 55 in good health. Some clones in this sample may be carry-over from other donors' samples.

This clone was observed a handful of times. The chain employs TRBV4-1 and TRBJ1-1; D may be TRBD1 (6 bases). Germline-derived CDR1 and CDR2 are MGHRA and YSYEKL. V lost 5 bases and J lost 4, with 20 bases in between. The CDR3 contains 16 residues. The CDR3 DNA reads as TGCGCCAGCAGCTTCAGCCAACAGGGTGGAGGCACTGAAGCTTTCTTT. Its protein product is CASSFSQQGGGTEAFF.

The V call is TRBV4-1, the J call TRBJ2-1; 11 bases fit TRBD1. Unmatched junction bases numbered 2, after V lost 4 bases and J lost 3 bases. This CDR3 has 15 amino acids. Per the germline V gene, CDR1 is MGHRA and CDR2 is YSYEKL. CDR3 in amino acids: CASSLGTGGYNEQFF. The CDR3 DNA follows: TGCGCCAGCAGCCTCGGGACAGGGGGCTACAATGAGCAGTTCTTC.

This chain links TRBV2 with TRBJ2-1; D unresolved. Germline V gene sequence: CDR1 SNHLY, CDR2 FYNNEI. Between the trimmed V and J ends, which lost 0 bases and 4 bases, there was a span of 7 bases. This CDR3 has 14 residues. The CDR3, as DNA: TGTGCCAGCAGTGAAGCCGTGCGGTACAATGAGCAGTTCTTC. Protein product: CASSEAVRYNEQFF.

V and J are TRBV4-1 and TRBJ1-1; D perhaps matches TRBD1 (5 bases). Germline values: CDR1 MGHRA, CDR2 YSYEKL. The CDR3 totals 15 residues. Trimming removed 0 bases at V and 4 bases at J, with 12 bases between. This CDR3 reads CASSQDYGGGTEAFF. In DNA form, the CDR3 reads TGCGCCAGCAGCCAAGATTATGGTGGGGGCACTGAAGCTTTCTTT.

CDR3 region: CASSLTSGGREQYF. CDR3 DNA sequence: TGTGCCAGCAGCTTAACGTCAGGTGGAAGGGAGCAGTACTTC. The rearrangement uses TRBV11-2 and TRBJ2-7; D is ambiguous. The germline V gene has CDR1 SGHAT and CDR2 FQNNGV. This CDR3 spans 14 amino acids. Trimming left V 2 bases short and J 7 bases short, with 15 bases between.

CDR3 DNA sequence: TGCAGCGTTGCGGGACATTCGGACACCGGGGAGCTGTTTTTT. It encodes CSVAGHSDTGELFF. The chain links TRBV29-1 to TRBJ2-2, with TRBD1 as a possible D gene (6 bases). Trimming stripped 4 bases from V and 3 bases from J, with 12 bases between. Germline V gives CDR1 SQVTM, CDR2 ANQGSEA. The CDR3 runs to 14 residues.

In this sample, this clone turned up many times. The V and J genes are TRBV30 and TRBJ2-2; 7 bases align to TRBD1. Germline CDR1 and CDR2: GTSNPN and SVGIG (reference sequence). The CDR3 runs 15 residues. J gave up 6 bases and V 2 bases, and 9 bases lay outside the gene matches. CDR3 loop: CAWSMTTGRPGELFF. The CDR3 coding sequence is TGTGCCTGGAGTATGACGACAGGGCGTCCCGGGGAGCTGTTTTTT.

Regarding this clone: The identical CDR3 is also encoded by other nucleotide sequences in the sample. The chain recombines TRBV28 with TRBJ2-7; no clear D. CDR3 length equals 11 residues. The V and J ends lost 0 bases and 7 bases respectively, with 4 bases between them. Germline V CDR1 and CDR2: MDHEN, SYDVKM. The CDR3: CASSLWREQYF. CDR3 DNA sequence: TGTGCCAGCAGTTTATGGAGGGAGCAGTACTTC.

In this sample, this clone turned up a few times. This chain joins TRBV19 and TRBJ1-1, with 9 bases identical to TRBD1. CDR1 and CDR2 from the germline V gene are LNHDA and SQIVND (reference sequence). Trimming took 8 bases from V and 6 from J; bases not matched to a gene: 7. The CDR3 sequence is 13 residues long. CDR3 nucleotide sequence: TGTGCCAGTGTTAACAGGGGGCAGGCTGAAGCTTTCTTT. Its protein is CASVNRGQAEAFF.

This chain joins TRBV6-1 and TRBJ2-1; D uncertain. The CDR3 is 11 amino acids. Trimming removed 8 bases from V and 6 bases from J, with 8 bases in between. Germline V gene sequence: CDR1 MNHNS, CDR2 SASEGT. CDR3 coding DNA: TGTGCCAGCCGGGTGGTCAATGAGCAGTTCTTC. The encoded protein is CASRVVNEQFF.

This clone was seen a handful of times. The chain recombines TRBV9 with TRBJ2-1; possibly TRBD2 for D (5 bases). Looked up from germline, CDR1 is SGDLS and CDR2 is YYNGEE. V lost 3 bases and J lost 2, with 12 bases in between. The CDR3 is 15 residues long. The CDR3 reads CASSAGLITYNEQFF. CDR3 nucleotide sequence: TGTGCCAGCAGCGCCGGACTGATAACCTACAATGAGCAGTTCTTC.

In regard to this clone: One junction end does not reproduce the germline sequence, and a read error may be involved. The gene calls are TRBV30 and TRBJ2-1, with D perhaps matching TRBD2 (6 bases). The CDR3 extends over 13 amino acids. The germline gives CDR1 GTSNPN, CDR2 SVGIG (reference sequence). This CDR3 reads CGWGEDSYNEQFF. The CDR3 DNA reads TGTGGCTGGGGGGAGGACTCCTACAATGAGCAGTTCTTC.

The chain uses TRBV6-5 and TRBJ2-3; D remains ambiguous. In germline, CDR1 is MNHEY, CDR2 SVGAGI. CDR3 length: 15 residues. V lost 2 bases to trimming and J lost 2 bases, with 11 bases between them. The CDR3 here is CASSYGPDYTDTQYF. For the CDR3, the DNA is TGTGCCAGCAGTTACGGCCCGGATTACACAGATACGCAGTATTTT.

This chain's CDR3 is CASRTAYGYTF. The DNA for the CDR3 is TGTGCCAGTAGGACAGCCTATGGCTACACCTTC. The V and J genes are TRBV19 and TRBJ1-2, with a possible D match to TRBD1 (5 bases). This CDR3 is 11 amino acids long. CDR1 LNHDA and CDR2 SQIVND come from the germline V gene (reference sequence). The V end lost 6 bases, the J end lost 4 bases, and 6 bases lay between the germline ends.

This rearrangement joins TRBV30 to TRBJ2-3, with 7 bases lining up with TRBD1. From germline, CDR1 is GTSNPN and CDR2 SVGIG (reference sequence). The CDR3 extends over 14 amino acids. Trimming cost V 2 bases and J 4 bases; bases outside gene matches: 6. CDR3 nucleotides: TGTGCCTGGAGTATGACAGGGTGGCCAGATACGCAGTATTTT. Its protein is CAWSMTGWPDTQYF. Together with reference TRBV30 and TRBJ2-3, the CDR3 gives the full variable domain: SQTIHQWPATLVQPVGSPLSLECTVEGTSNPNLYWYRQAAGRGLQLLFYSVGIGQISSEVPQNLSASRPQDRQFILSSKKLLLSDSGFYLCAWSMTGWPDTQYFGPGTRLTVL.

This clone has just one count. This CDR3 is CASSVRAAGTGELFF. The CDR3 DNA reads as TGCGCCAGCAGCGTAAGGGCCGCGGGCACCGGGGAGCTGTTTTTT. The chain combines TRBV5-1 with TRBJ2-2, with D tentatively TRBD2 (5 bases). Trimming left V 4 bases short and J 4 bases short, with 14 bases between. The CDR3 is 15 residues long. Germline V lookup: CDR1 SGHRS, CDR2 YFSETQ.

This clone was counted once. The chain employs TRBV7-2 and TRBJ2-7; 13 positions agree with TRBD2. Losses at the gene ends were 5 bases for V and 3 bases for J; bases not matched to a gene: 4. Germline CDR1 SGHTA, CDR2 FQGNSA. The CDR3 extends over 15 amino acids. CDR3 in amino acids: CASSPGTSGIYEQYF. The CDR3 DNA follows: TGTGCCAGCAGCCCCGGGACTAGCGGGATCTACGAGCAGTACTTC. The whole variable domain, remainder taken from reference TRBV7-2 and TRBJ2-7, is GAGVSQSPSNKVTEKGKDVELRCDPISGHTALYWYRQSLGQGLEFLIYFQGNSAPDKSGLPSDRFSAERTGGSVSTLTIQRTQQEDSAVYLCASSPGTSGIYEQYFGPGTRLTVT.

V is TRBV28 and J is TRBJ1-5; maybe TRBD1 (6 bases). CDR1 and CDR2 from the germline V gene are MDHEN and SYDVKM. Trimming took 3 bases from V and 5 from J, leaving 26 bases between them. This CDR3 is built from 19 residues. Written as DNA, the CDR3 is TGTGCCAGCAGTTTCCGGCCCTCACGTAAATACAGGGCACATCAGCCCCAGCATTTT. Encoded protein: CASSFRPSRKYRAHQPQHF. Full variable domain (missing parts from reference TRBV28 and TRBJ1-5): DVKVTQSSRYLVKRTGEKVFLECVQDMDHENMFWYRQDPGLGLRLIYFSYDVKMKEKGDIPEGYSVSREKKERFSLILESASTNQTSMYLCASSFRPSRKYRAHQPQHFGDGTRLSIL.

The chain has TRBV11-3 and TRBJ2-1; D gene ambiguous. CDR3 length equals 14 residues. Germline assignment: CDR1 SGHNT and CDR2 YENEEA. The V end lost 5 bases, the J end lost 2 bases, and 10 bases lay between the germline ends. In DNA, the CDR3 is TGTGCCAGCAGCCCGGACGGAGCCTACAATGAGCAGTTCTTC. Protein product: CASSPDGAYNEQFF.

The CDR3 coding sequence is TGCGCCAGCAGCCAAGCAGCAGGGGAAATGGGAAAAGAGACCCAGTACTTC. Its protein product is CASSQAAGEMGKETQYF. The chain joins TRBV4-1 to TRBJ2-5; perhaps TRBD1 as D (6 bases). Trimming shortened V by 1 base and J by 3 bases, and 18 bases separated the two germline ends. CDR3 length: 17 amino acids. The germline gives CDR1 MGHRA, CDR2 YSYEKL.

Points on this clone: Within the sample, other DNA sequences also encode this same CDR3. The rearrangement uses TRBV11-2 and TRBJ2-1; D unclear. The CDR3 has 13 residues. V lost 1 base and J 5 bases, leaving 6 bases between the germline ends. Germline loops: CDR1 SGHAT, CDR2 FQNNGV. CDR3 region: CASSLGRNNEQFF. The CDR3 nucleotides read TGTGCCAGCAGCTTAGGGCGAAACAATGAGCAGTTCTTC.

The chain uses TRBV14 and TRBJ1-5, with D uncertain. The CDR3 totals 13 residues. Germline V gene sequence: CDR1 SGHDN, CDR2 FVKESK. Trimming shortened V by 5 bases and J by 6 bases, and 11 bases separated the two germline ends. CDR3 protein: CASSSRMGQPQHF. DNA of the CDR3: TGTGCCAGCAGCTCTAGGATGGGTCAGCCCCAGCATTTT.

The chain employs TRBV29-1 and TRBJ1-2; TRBD1 agrees at 7 bases. Unmatched junction bases numbered 6, after V lost 4 bases and J lost 7 bases. Per germline, CDR1 SQVTM and CDR2 ANQGSEA. The CDR3 loop spans 12 amino acids. The CDR3 loop is CSVGRQGGGYTF. The CDR3 DNA is TGCAGCGTTGGGAGACAGGGCGGTGGCTACACCTTC.

V gene TRBV6-1 combines with J gene TRBJ2-5; D possibly matches TRBD1 or TRBD2 (5 bases each). The CDR3 has 15 residues. Germline values: CDR1 MNHNS, CDR2 SASEGT. Trimming cost V 1 base and J 5 bases, with 14 bases left between them. CDR3 in DNA: TGTGCCAGCAGTGAAGTCGGGGCCACCGGGGAGACCCAGTACTTC. Translated, it gives CASSEVGATGETQYF.

The chain couples TRBV4-1 to TRBJ2-1, with 12 bases lining up with TRBD2. Germline V lookup: CDR1 MGHRA, CDR2 YSYEKL. Trimming cost V 2 bases and J 8 bases; bases outside gene matches: 4. This CDR3 region has 15 residues. CDR3 region: CASSQSLAGGDEQFF. The DNA of the CDR3 is TGCGCCAGCAGCCAAAGTCTAGCGGGGGGGGATGAGCAGTTCTTC.

The CDR3 DNA reads TGTGCCACCAGCAGAGAAGGGGGCTCCGGGGAGCTGTTTTTT. Translating gives CATSREGGSGELFF. The chain uses TRBV15 and TRBJ2-2; 7 nucleotides line up with TRBD1. Germline CDR1 LNHNV, CDR2 YYDKDF (reference sequence). After removal of 0 bases from V and 6 bases from J, the junction contained 1 base not matched to a gene. The CDR3 covers 14 residues.